The clone carrying this T cell receptor beta chain was detected many times. The sample comes from a study of Graves' ophthalmopathy and Graves' hyperthyroidism. Amplification targeted the TCR beta CDR3 regions, with RNA transcripts as the source material. First-round RT-PCR relied on HTBI primers, and a second-round multiplex PCR came next. TCRdb reprocessed the multiplex PCR reads via MiXCR and lists one record per CDR3 protein. The top ten clones hold about 10% of a sample with roughly 480,000 distinct CDR3 sequences, around an eighth of them seen once. Germline V CDR1 and CDR2: MNHNS, SASEGT. CDR3 size: 15 residues. V shed 4 bases and J shed 5 bases, with 17 bases lying between them. Other autoimmune diseases, uncontrolled infections, pregnancy or lactation ruled patients out of participation.

This sequence originates from a woman younger than 45 with Graves' ophthalmopathy. Sequenced input: blood. This chain connects TRBV6-1 to TRBJ1-1; possibly TRBD1 for D (6 bases). DNA of the CDR3: TGTGCCAGCAGTGGCCGGTGGGGGGCCGCGACTGAAGCTTTCTTT. This encodes CASSGRWGAATEAFF.